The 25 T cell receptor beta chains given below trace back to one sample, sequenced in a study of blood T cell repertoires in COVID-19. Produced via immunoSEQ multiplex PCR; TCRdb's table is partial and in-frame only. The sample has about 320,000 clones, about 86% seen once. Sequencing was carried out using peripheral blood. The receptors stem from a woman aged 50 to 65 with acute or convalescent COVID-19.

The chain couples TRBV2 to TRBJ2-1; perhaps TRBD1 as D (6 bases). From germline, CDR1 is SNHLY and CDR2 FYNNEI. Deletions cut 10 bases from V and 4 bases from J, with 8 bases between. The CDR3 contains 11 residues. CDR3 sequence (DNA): TGTGCCACCGGACAGTACAATGAGCAGTTCTTC. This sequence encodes CATGQYNEQFF. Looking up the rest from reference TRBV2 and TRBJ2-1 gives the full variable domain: EPEVTQTPSHQVTQMGQEVILRCVPISNHLYFYWYRQILGQKVEFLVSFYNNEISEKSEIFDDQFSVERPDGSNFTLKIRSTKLEDSAMYFCATGQYNEQFFGPGTRLTVL.

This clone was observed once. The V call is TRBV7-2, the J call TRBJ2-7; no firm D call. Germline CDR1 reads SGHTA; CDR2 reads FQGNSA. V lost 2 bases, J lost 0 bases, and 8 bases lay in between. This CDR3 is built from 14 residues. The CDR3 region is CASSLTAPSYEQYF. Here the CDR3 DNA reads TGTGCCAGCAGCTTAACAGCCCCCTCCTACGAGCAGTACTTC.

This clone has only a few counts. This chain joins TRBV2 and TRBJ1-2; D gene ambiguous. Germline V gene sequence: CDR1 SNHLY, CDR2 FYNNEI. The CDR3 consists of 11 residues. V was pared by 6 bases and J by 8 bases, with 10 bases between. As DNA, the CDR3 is TGTGCCAGCAGCCAGCGGGGAGGCTACACCTTC. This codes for CASSQRGGYTF.

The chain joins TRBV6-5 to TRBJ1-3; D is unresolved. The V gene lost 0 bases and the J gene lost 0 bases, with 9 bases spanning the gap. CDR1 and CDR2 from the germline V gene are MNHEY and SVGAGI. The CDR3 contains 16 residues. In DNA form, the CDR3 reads TGTGCCAGCAGTTACTCCCCCTCGCGCTCTGGAAACACCATATATTTT. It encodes CASSYSPSRSGNTIYF.

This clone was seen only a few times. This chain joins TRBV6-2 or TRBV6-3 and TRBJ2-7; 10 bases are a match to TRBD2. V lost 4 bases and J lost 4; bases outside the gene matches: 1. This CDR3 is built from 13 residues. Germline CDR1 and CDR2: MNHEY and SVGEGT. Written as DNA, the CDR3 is TGTGCCAGCAGTTCTAGCGGGGGATACGAGCAGTACTTC. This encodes CASSSSGGYEQYF.

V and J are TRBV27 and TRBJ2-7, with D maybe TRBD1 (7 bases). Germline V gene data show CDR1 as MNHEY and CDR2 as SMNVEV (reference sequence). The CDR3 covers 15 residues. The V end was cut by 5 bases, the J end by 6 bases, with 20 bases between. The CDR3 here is CASSMIQAGGGEQYF. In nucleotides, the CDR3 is TGTGCCAGCAGTATGATACAGGCAGGGGGAGGCGAGCAGTACTTC.

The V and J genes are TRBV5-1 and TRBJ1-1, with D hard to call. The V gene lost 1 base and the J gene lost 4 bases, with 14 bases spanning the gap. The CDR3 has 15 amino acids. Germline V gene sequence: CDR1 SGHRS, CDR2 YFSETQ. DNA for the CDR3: TGCGCCAGCAGCTTGACTTCCGCGCGGGCCACTGAAGCTTTCTTT. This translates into CASSLTSARATEAFF.

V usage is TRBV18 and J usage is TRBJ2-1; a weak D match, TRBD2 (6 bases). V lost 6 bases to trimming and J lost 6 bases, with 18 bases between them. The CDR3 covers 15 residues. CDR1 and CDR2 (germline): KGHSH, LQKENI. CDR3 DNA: TGTGCCAGCTCGCCGAACTCCTTGGGGGGCAATGAGCAGTTCTTC. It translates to CASSPNSLGGNEQFF. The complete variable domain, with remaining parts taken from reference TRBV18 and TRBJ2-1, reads NAGVMQNPRHLVRRRGQEARLRCSPMKGHSHVYWYRQLPEEGLKFMVYLQKENIIDESGMPKERFSAEFPKEGPSILRIQQVVRGDSAAYFCASSPNSLGGNEQFFGPGTRLTVL.

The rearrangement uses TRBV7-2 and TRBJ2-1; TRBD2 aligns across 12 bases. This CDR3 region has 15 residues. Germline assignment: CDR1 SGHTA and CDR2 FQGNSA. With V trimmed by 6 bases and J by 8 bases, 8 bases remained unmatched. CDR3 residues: CASSLMASGGDEQFF. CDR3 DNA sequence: TGTGCCAGCAGTCTAATGGCTAGCGGGGGGGATGAGCAGTTCTTC.

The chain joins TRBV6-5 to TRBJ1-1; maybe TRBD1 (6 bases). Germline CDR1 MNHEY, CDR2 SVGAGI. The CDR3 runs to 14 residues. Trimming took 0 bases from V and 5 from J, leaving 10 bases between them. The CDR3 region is CASSYSQGMTEAFF. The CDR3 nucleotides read TGTGCCAGCAGTTACTCACAGGGTATGACTGAAGCTTTCTTT.

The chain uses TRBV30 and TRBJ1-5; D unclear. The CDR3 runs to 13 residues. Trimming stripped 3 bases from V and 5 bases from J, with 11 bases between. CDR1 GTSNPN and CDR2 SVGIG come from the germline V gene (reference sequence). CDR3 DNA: TGTGCCTGGAGACCCCAGTTGGATCAGCCCCAGCATTTT. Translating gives CAWRPQLDQPQHF. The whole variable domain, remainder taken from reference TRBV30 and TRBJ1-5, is SQTIHQWPATLVQPVGSPLSLECTVEGTSNPNLYWYRQAAGRGLQLLFYSVGIGQISSEVPQNLSASRPQDRQFILSSKKLLLSDSGFYLCAWRPQLDQPQHFGDGTRLSIL.

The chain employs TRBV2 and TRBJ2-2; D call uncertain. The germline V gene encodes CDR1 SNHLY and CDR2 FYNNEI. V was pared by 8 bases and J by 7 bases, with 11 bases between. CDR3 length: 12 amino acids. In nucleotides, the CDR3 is TGTGCCAGCGCAACTGCGCGCGGGGAGCTGTTTTTT. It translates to CASATARGELFF.

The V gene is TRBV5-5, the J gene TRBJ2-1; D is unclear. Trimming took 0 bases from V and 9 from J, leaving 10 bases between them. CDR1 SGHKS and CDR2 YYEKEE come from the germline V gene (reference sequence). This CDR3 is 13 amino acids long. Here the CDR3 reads CASSLGEVFEQFF. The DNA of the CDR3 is TGTGCCAGCAGCTTGGGCGAGGTGTTTGAGCAGTTCTTC.

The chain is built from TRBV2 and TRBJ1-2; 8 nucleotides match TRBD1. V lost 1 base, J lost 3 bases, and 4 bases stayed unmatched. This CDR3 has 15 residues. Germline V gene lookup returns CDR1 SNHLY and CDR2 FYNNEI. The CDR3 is CASSEGTGMDYGYTF. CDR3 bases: TGTGCCAGCAGTGAAGGGACAGGGATGGACTATGGCTACACCTTC. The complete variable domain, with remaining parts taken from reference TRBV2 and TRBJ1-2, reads EPEVTQTPSHQVTQMGQEVILRCVPISNHLYFYWYRQILGQKVEFLVSFYNNEISEKSEIFDDQFSVERPDGSNFTLKIRSTKLEDSAMYFCASSEGTGMDYGYTFGSGTRLTVV.

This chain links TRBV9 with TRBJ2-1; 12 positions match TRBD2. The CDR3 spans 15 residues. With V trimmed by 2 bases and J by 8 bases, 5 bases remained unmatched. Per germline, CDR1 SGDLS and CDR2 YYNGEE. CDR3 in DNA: TGTGCCAGCAGCGTGACTAGCGGGAGCGCGTATGAGCAGTTCTTC. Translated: CASSVTSGSAYEQFF.

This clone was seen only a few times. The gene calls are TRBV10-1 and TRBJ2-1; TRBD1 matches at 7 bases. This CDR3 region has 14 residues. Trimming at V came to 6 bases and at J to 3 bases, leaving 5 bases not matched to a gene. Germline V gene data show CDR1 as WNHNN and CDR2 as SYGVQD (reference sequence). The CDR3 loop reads CASSQGGGYNEQFF. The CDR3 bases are TGCGCCAGCAGCCAAGGGGGCGGCTACAATGAGCAGTTCTTC.

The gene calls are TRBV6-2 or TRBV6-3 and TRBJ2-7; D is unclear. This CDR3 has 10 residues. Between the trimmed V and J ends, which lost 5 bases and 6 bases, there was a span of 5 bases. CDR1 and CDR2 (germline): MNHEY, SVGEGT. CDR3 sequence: CASSNGEQYF. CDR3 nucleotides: TGTGCCAGCAGTAACGGCGAGCAGTACTTC.

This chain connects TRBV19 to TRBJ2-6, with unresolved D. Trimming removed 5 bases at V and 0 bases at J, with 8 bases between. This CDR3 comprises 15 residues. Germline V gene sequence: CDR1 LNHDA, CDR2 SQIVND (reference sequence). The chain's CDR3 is CASSLQISGANVLTF. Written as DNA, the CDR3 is TGTGCCAGTAGTCTACAGATCTCTGGGGCCAACGTCCTGACTTTC. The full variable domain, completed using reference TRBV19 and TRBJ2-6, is DGGITQSPKYLFRKEGQNVTLSCEQNLNHDAMYWYRQDPGQGLRLIYYSQIVNDFQKGDIAEGYSVSREKKESFPLTVTSAQKNPTAFYLCASSLQISGANVLTFGAGSRLTVL.

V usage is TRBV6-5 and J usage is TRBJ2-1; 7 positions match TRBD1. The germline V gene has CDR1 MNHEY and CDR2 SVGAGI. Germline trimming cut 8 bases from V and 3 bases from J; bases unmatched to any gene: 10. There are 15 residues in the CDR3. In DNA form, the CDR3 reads TGTGCCAGCGGGCCCCGGGACAGAGACTACAATGAGCAGTTCTTC. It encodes CASGPRDRDYNEQFF.

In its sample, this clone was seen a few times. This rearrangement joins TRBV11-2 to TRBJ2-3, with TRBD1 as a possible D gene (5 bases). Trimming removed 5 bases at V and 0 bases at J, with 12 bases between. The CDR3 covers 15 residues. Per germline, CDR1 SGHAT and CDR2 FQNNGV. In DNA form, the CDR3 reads TGTGCCAGCAGCCAGCTGGGGCACAGCACAGATACGCAGTATTTT. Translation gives CASSQLGHSTDTQYF.

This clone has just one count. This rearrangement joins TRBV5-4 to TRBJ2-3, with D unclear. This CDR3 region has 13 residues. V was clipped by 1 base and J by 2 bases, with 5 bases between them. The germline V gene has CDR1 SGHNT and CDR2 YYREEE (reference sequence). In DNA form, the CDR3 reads TGTGCCAGCAGCTTGCCTACCACAGATACGCAGTATTTT. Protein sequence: CASSLPTTDTQYF.

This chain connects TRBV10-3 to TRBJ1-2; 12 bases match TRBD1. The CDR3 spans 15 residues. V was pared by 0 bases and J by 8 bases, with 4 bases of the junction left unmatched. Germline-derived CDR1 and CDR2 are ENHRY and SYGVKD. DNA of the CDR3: TGTGCCATCAGTGAGTCGGGGGACAGGGGGCCAGGCTACACCTTC. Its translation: CAISESGDRGPGYTF.

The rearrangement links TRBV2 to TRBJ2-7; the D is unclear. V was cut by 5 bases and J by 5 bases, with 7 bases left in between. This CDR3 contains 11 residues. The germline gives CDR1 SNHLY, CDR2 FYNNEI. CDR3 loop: CASSFQNEQYF. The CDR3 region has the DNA TGTGCCAGCAGTTTCCAAAACGAGCAGTACTTC.

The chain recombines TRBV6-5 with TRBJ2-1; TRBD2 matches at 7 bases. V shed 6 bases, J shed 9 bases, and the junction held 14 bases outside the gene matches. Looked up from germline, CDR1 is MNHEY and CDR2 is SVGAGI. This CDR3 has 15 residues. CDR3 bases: TGTGCCAGCAGGGACCTAGCGGCCTCCCTGGGTGAGCAGTTCTTC. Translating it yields CASRDLAASLGEQFF.

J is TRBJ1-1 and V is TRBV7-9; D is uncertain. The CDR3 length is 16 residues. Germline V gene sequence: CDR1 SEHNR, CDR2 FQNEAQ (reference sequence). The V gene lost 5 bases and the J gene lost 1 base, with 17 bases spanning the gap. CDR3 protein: CASSDPGRGANTEAFF. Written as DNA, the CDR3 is TGTGCCAGCAGCGACCCTGGACGGGGAGCGAACACTGAAGCTTTCTTT.